The 31 T cell receptor beta chains below were found in one sample sequenced in a study of cytomegalovirus exposure and HLA in healthy donors. 60 Vbeta and 13 Jbeta primers were used in PCR. Sequencing was performed with immunoSEQ multiplex PCR; in TCRdb, only in-frame clones are kept and a portion is missing. The table shows about 72,000 clones, with 75% to 85% occurring only once. Material: PBMCs. Every receptor here comes from a human donor in good health.

This clone was counted a few times. This sequence joins TRBV7-8 and TRBJ1-1; D perhaps matches TRBD1 (5 bases). Germline V gives CDR1 SGHVS, CDR2 FQNEAQ. The V and J ends lost 1 base and 0 bases respectively, with 9 bases between them. The CDR3 extends over 15 amino acids. The CDR3 loop is CASSLDAGVNTEAFF. The DNA of the CDR3 is TGTGCCAGCAGCTTAGATGCGGGGGTGAACACTGAAGCTTTCTTT.

This chain connects TRBV18 to TRBJ1-5, with no clear D. CDR1 is KGHSH, CDR2 LQKENI, per germline. V dropped 0 bases and J dropped 7 bases, with 4 bases sitting between them. The CDR3 extends over 12 amino acids. In nucleotides, the CDR3 is TGTGCCAGCTCACCACCGGAGCAGCCCCAGCATTTT. Protein product: CASSPPEQPQHF.

The chain couples TRBV7-2 to TRBJ1-2, with D possibly matching TRBD1 (5 bases). The V end lost 2 bases, the J end lost 4 bases, and 14 bases lay between the germline ends. The CDR3 runs 15 residues. CDR1 and CDR2 (germline): SGHTA, FQGNSA. CDR3 amino acids: CASSLPGEGSYGYTF. The CDR3 DNA is TGTGCCAGCAGCTTACCCGGGGAGGGGTCCTATGGCTACACCTTC.

The V and J genes are TRBV5-1 and TRBJ2-1; 12 positions agree with TRBD2. J lost 10 bases, V lost 3 bases, and 14 bases had no gene match. The CDR3 length is 17 residues. CDR1 SGHRS and CDR2 YFSETQ come from the germline V gene. The DNA for the CDR3 is TGCGCCAGCAGCTGGACTGGGGCTAGCGGGGGGGCTCGGGAGCAGTTCTTC. As protein: CASSWTGASGGAREQFF.

The chain is built from TRBV5-4 and TRBJ2-6, with 13 bases lining up with TRBD2. Germline CDR1 reads SGHNT; CDR2 reads YYREEE (reference sequence). The CDR3 is made up of 19 amino acids. V dropped 4 bases and J dropped 1; count of bases not matched to a gene: 8. The chain's CDR3 is CASSGGLAGVGSGANVLTF. As DNA, the CDR3 is TGTGCCAGCAGCGGCGGACTAGCGGGGGTAGGATCTGGGGCCAACGTCCTGACTTTC.

V is TRBV9 and J is TRBJ2-1, with TRBD1 as a possible D gene (6 bases). This CDR3 spans 13 amino acids. V gave up 4 bases and J gave up 6 bases, with 11 bases separating them. Germline CDR1 and CDR2: SGDLS and YYNGEE. CDR3 protein: CASSPRRGNEQFF. DNA for the CDR3: TGTGCCAGCAGCCCGCGCAGGGGCAATGAGCAGTTCTTC.

The chain is built from TRBV5-4 and TRBJ2-3; 15 bases line up with TRBD2. Trimming removed 0 bases from V and 6 bases from J; junction bases left unmatched: 2. The germline V gene encodes CDR1 SGHNT and CDR2 YYREEE (reference sequence). The CDR3 spans 16 residues. CDR3 protein: CASSLAGTSGGDTQYF. CDR3 in DNA: TGTGCCAGCAGCTTGGCCGGGACTAGCGGGGGGGATACGCAGTATTTT.

The V call is TRBV19, the J call TRBJ1-2; no definite D call. Germline V gives CDR1 LNHDA, CDR2 SQIVND (reference sequence). This CDR3 comprises 12 residues. V was shortened by 7 bases and J by 5 bases, with 11 bases between the two germline ends. CDR3 sequence reads: CASKVSGYGYTF. DNA of the CDR3: TGTGCCAGTAAAGTGTCGGGATATGGCTACACCTTC.

V and J are TRBV6-6 and TRBJ1-2; the D gene is possibly TRBD1 (6 bases). Germline V gives CDR1 MNHNY, CDR2 SVGAGI (reference sequence). The CDR3 is made up of 15 amino acids. With 5 bases removed from V and 8 bases from J, the gap between germline ends came to 21 bases. CDR3 DNA: TGTGCCAGCAGTACTCAAGCGGGGGGCTCCTGGGGCTACACCTTC. This gives the protein CASSTQAGGSWGYTF.

This chain joins TRBV18 and TRBJ2-6, with 7 bases lining up with TRBD2. The CDR3 spans 19 residues. V dropped 3 bases and J dropped 0; count of bases not matched to a gene: 11. The germline V gene has CDR1 KGHSH and CDR2 LQKENI. CDR3 amino acids: CASSPLPGGTRSGANVLTF. The DNA for the CDR3 is TGTGCCAGCTCACCCCTCCCCGGGGGGACCCGCTCTGGGGCCAACGTCCTGACTTTC.

This rearrangement joins TRBV6-5 to TRBJ1-1; TRBD1 might be the D (5 bases). Trimming removed 2 bases at V and 2 bases at J, with 15 bases between. The CDR3 extends over 16 amino acids. Germline CDR1 is MNHEY and CDR2 is SVGAGI. The CDR3 reads CASSYAPNQGNTEAFF. CDR3 bases: TGTGCCAGCAGTTACGCCCCCAACCAGGGTAACACTGAAGCTTTCTTT.

The V gene is TRBV28, the J gene TRBJ1-3, with TRBD1 matching 8 bases. CDR1 MDHEN and CDR2 SYDVKM come from the germline V gene. V shed 5 bases and J 1 base; nucleotides not matched to a gene: 4. The CDR3 is 15 amino acids. The CDR3 nucleotides are TGTGCCAGCAGTCCAGGACAGGGTTCTGGAAACACCATATATTTT. Amino acid sequence: CASSPGQGSGNTIYF. Drawing the rest from reference TRBV28 and TRBJ1-3, the complete variable domain is DVKVTQSSRYLVKRTGEKVFLECVQDMDHENMFWYRQDPGLGLRLIYFSYDVKMKEKGDIPEGYSVSREKKERFSLILESASTNQTSMYLCASSPGQGSGNTIYFGEGSWLTVV.

This clone was picked up one time. The genes are TRBV7-2 and TRBJ2-5, with a tentative D call TRBD2 (6 bases). This CDR3 has 15 amino acids. V lost 2 bases and J 7 bases, leaving 17 bases between the germline ends. In germline, CDR1 is SGHTA, CDR2 FQGNSA. Here the CDR3 reads CASSLIPDDGGTQYF. Here the CDR3 DNA reads TGTGCCAGCAGCTTAATACCAGATGACGGGGGGACCCAGTACTTC. Variable domain in full (rest from reference TRBV7-2 and TRBJ2-5): GAGVSQSPSNKVTEKGKDVELRCDPISGHTALYWYRQSLGQGLEFLIYFQGNSAPDKSGLPSDRFSAERTGGSVSTLTIQRTQQEDSAVYLCASSLIPDDGGTQYFGPGTRLLVL.

This chain links TRBV29-1 with TRBJ1-1; D is possibly TRBD1 (6 bases). The germline gives CDR1 SQVTM, CDR2 ANQGSEA. V was clipped by 4 bases and J by 5 bases, with 14 bases between them. The CDR3 totals 13 residues. For the CDR3, the DNA is TGCAGCGTTGGATATGGGACAAGGACTGAAGCTTTCTTT. Its protein product is CSVGYGTRTEAFF.

The chain combines TRBV18 with TRBJ1-2; D not resolved. Deletions cut 1 base from V and 7 bases from J, with 19 bases between. The CDR3 covers 16 residues. Germline lookup yields CDR1 KGHSH and CDR2 LQKENI. DNA of the CDR3: TGTGCCAGCTCACCACGTACTTCGGAACAGATTGGTGGCTACACCTTC. Its protein product is CASSPRTSEQIGGYTF.

The chain employs TRBV9 and TRBJ1-6; no firm D call. This CDR3 contains 13 residues. The V end was cut by 0 bases, the J end by 11 bases, with 9 bases between. Germline values: CDR1 SGDLS, CDR2 YYNGEE. CDR3 residues: CASSVAQEAPLHF. The CDR3 DNA is TGTGCCAGCAGCGTAGCGCAGGAGGCACCCCTCCACTTT. Using reference TRBV9 and TRBJ1-6 for the parts outside the CDR3, the full variable domain is DSGVTQTPKHLITATGQRVTLRCSPRSGDLSVYWYQQSLDQGLQFLIQYYNGEERAKGNILERFSAQQFPDLHSELNLSSLELGDSALYFCASSVAQEAPLHFGNGTRLTVT.

This rearrangement joins TRBV7-6 to TRBJ2-5; TRBD2 matches at 12 bases. J was trimmed by 5 bases and V by 5 bases; bases with no gene match: 9. In germline, CDR1 is SGHVS, CDR2 FNYEAQ. This CDR3 region has 16 residues. The CDR3 DNA is TGTGCCAGCAGCCCGCCTCTAGCGGGGGGGTTGGAGACCCAGTACTTC. This translates into CASSPPLAGGLETQYF. Variable domain in full (rest from reference TRBV7-6 and TRBJ2-5): GAGVSQSPRYKVTKRGQDVALRCDPISGHVSLYWYRQALGQGPEFLTYFNYEAQQDKSGLPNDRFSAERPEGSISTLTIQRTEQRDSAMYRCASSPPLAGGLETQYFGPGTRLLVL.

This clone was seen only once. This chain connects TRBV5-6 to TRBJ1-2; D may be TRBD1 (6 bases). The germline V gene encodes CDR1 SGHDT and CDR2 YYEEEE. Trimming removed 0 bases from V and 8 bases from J, with 17 bases in between. This CDR3 has 15 residues. The CDR3 nucleotides read TGTGCCAGCAGCTTGGCCGGGGGGCTCCTGAGAGGCTACACCTTC. It translates to CASSLAGGLLRGYTF.

V gene TRBV20-1 combines with J gene TRBJ2-3; no clear D gene. The CDR3 is 11 residues long. V gave up 3 bases and J gave up 4 bases, with 5 bases separating them. In germline, CDR1 is DFQATT, CDR2 SNEGSKA (reference sequence). Written as DNA, the CDR3 is TGCAGTGCTAGTCTCTCAGATACGCAGTATTTT. Its protein is CSASLSDTQYF.

In its sample, this clone was seen a few times. The chain carries TRBV27 and TRBJ1-1; the D gene is possibly TRBD1 (6 bases). Germline CDR1 reads MNHEY; CDR2 reads SMNVEV (reference sequence). V shed 5 bases and J shed 8 bases, with 18 bases lying between them. The CDR3 is made up of 14 amino acids. The chain's CDR3 is CASSPLTGGREAFF. The DNA for the CDR3 is TGTGCCAGCAGTCCACTGACAGGAGGAAGGGAAGCTTTCTTT.

The rearrangement uses TRBV7-9 and TRBJ1-4; TRBD1 aligns across 8 bases. Germline CDR1 SEHNR, CDR2 FQNEAQ (reference sequence). The CDR3 consists of 15 residues. V lost 5 bases, J lost 5 bases, and 7 bases stayed unmatched. The CDR3 DNA reads TGTGCCAGCAGCCTTCTCAGGACAGGGAATGAAAAACTGTTTTTT. Residues: CASSLLRTGNEKLFF.

V and J are TRBV27 and TRBJ1-6; D is undetermined. The CDR3 covers 14 residues. Between the trimmed V and J ends, which lost 3 bases and 0 bases, there was a span of 3 bases. Germline V CDR1 and CDR2: MNHEY, SMNVEV (reference sequence). The CDR3 nucleotides read TGTGCCAGCAGTTTCAGCTCCTATAATTCACCCCTCCACTTT. Translating it yields CASSFSSYNSPLHF.

The chain employs TRBV2 and TRBJ2-5; D is unclear. The CDR3 length is 12 residues. V was cut by 7 bases and J by 1 base, with 7 bases left in between. The germline V gene has CDR1 SNHLY and CDR2 FYNNEI. CDR3 sequence: CASNSLQETQYF. The CDR3 DNA reads as TGTGCCAGCAACAGTCTCCAAGAGACCCAGTACTTC. Variable domain in full (rest from reference TRBV2 and TRBJ2-5): EPEVTQTPSHQVTQMGQEVILRCVPISNHLYFYWYRQILGQKVEFLVSFYNNEISEKSEIFDDQFSVERPDGSNFTLKIRSTKLEDSAMYFCASNSLQETQYFGPGTRLLVL.

The chain is built from TRBV19 and TRBJ1-1; TRBD1 agrees at 8 bases. Germline V gene sequence: CDR1 LNHDA, CDR2 SQIVND (reference sequence). V lost 5 bases and J lost 7; bases outside the gene matches: 12. The CDR3 extends over 15 amino acids. Written as DNA, the CDR3 is TGTGCCAGTAGTCTTCGGACAGGGTCGGTGGATGAAGCTTTCTTT. Encoded protein: CASSLRTGSVDEAFF.

Points on this clone: Other DNA sequences in the same sample also yield this CDR3. V and J are TRBV30 and TRBJ2-7, with D possibly matching TRBD1 (8 bases). CDR1 is GTSNPN, CDR2 SVGIG, per germline (reference sequence). The CDR3 totals 13 residues. The ends were cut back, 0 bases at V and 5 bases at J, with 11 bases in the middle. The CDR3 is CAWSVQGGDEQYF. CDR3 DNA sequence: TGTGCCTGGAGTGTACAGGGGGGGGACGAGCAGTACTTC.

This clone was observed a few times. The gene calls are TRBV6-5 and TRBJ1-1, with D unresolved. Germline lookup yields CDR1 MNHEY and CDR2 SVGAGI. This CDR3 is built from 13 residues. V lost 6 bases and J 2 bases, leaving 10 bases between the germline ends. The CDR3 reads CASSSGINTEAFF. Written as DNA, the CDR3 is TGTGCCAGCAGCTCCGGGATCAACACTGAAGCTTTCTTT.

The V call is TRBV19, the J call TRBJ2-2; a possible D gene is TRBD1 (5 bases). V was clipped by 3 bases and J by 4 bases, with 15 bases between them. Germline assignment: CDR1 LNHDA and CDR2 SQIVND (reference sequence). CDR3 length equals 16 residues. Written as DNA, the CDR3 is TGTGCCAGTAGTATCAAAAGGGGCGAATCCACCGGGGAGCTGTTTTTT. Translating it yields CASSIKRGESTGELFF. Complete variable domain (other parts from reference TRBV19 and TRBJ2-2): DGGITQSPKYLFRKEGQNVTLSCEQNLNHDAMYWYRQDPGQGLRLIYYSQIVNDFQKGDIAEGYSVSREKKESFPLTVTSAQKNPTAFYLCASSIKRGESTGELFFGEGSRLTVL.

The chain joins TRBV11-2 to TRBJ2-2; TRBD1 is a possible D gene (6 bases). V was clipped by 1 base and J by 4 bases, with 10 bases between them. The CDR3 loop spans 15 amino acids. Germline V gives CDR1 SGHAT, CDR2 FQNNGV. Written as DNA, the CDR3 is TGTGCCAGCAGCTTAGTAATGGGGGCCACCGGGGAGCTGTTTTTT. This sequence encodes CASSLVMGATGELFF.

The chain employs TRBV27 and TRBJ2-5; maybe TRBD1 (6 bases). CDR1 is MNHEY and CDR2 is SMNVEV in the germline V gene (reference sequence). The CDR3 totals 13 residues. Deletions cut 6 bases from V and 5 bases from J, with 13 bases between. This CDR3 is CASRLQGRETQYF. CDR3 in DNA: TGTGCCAGCAGGCTTCAGGGGCGGGAGACCCAGTACTTC.

The chain joins TRBV5-4 to TRBJ1-5; 8 bases map to TRBD1. The V and J ends lost 0 bases and 4 bases, in that order; junction bases with no gene match: 12. Germline V gene data show CDR1 as SGHNT and CDR2 as YYREEE (reference sequence). This CDR3 has 18 amino acids. This chain's CDR3 is CASSLVGRGTGPNQPQHF. The CDR3 coding sequence is TGTGCCAGCAGCTTGGTAGGGAGGGGGACAGGACCTAATCAGCCCCAGCATTTT.

The V gene is TRBV4-1, the J gene TRBJ1-5, with D maybe TRBD1 (5 bases). Germline CDR1 MGHRA, CDR2 YSYEKL. Trimming removed 5 bases at V and 7 bases at J, with 21 bases between. This CDR3 comprises 16 residues. CDR3 sequence: CASSTLFGQSLQPQHF. As DNA, the CDR3 is TGCGCCAGCAGCACACTCTTCGGACAATCTTTGCAGCCCCAGCATTTT.